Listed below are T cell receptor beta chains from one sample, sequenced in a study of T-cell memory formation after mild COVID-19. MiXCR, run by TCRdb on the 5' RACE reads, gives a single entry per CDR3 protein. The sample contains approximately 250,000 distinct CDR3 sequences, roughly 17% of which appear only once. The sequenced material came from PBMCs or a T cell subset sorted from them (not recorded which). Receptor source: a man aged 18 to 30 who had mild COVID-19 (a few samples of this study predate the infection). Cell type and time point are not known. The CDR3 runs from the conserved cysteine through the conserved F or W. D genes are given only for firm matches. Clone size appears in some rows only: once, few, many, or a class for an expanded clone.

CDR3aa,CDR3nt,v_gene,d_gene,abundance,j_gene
CSVNRPDTQYF,TGCAGCGTAAACAGGCCAGATACGCAGTATTTT,TRBV29-1,.,.,TRBJ2-3
CASSQFLRHTEAFF,TGTGCCAGCAGCCAATTCCTCCGACACACTGAAGCTTTCTTT,TRBV14,.,.,TRBJ1-1
CASSPDPNTQPQHF,TGTGCCAGCAGCCCCGACCCAAATACTCAGCCCCAGCATTTT,TRBV7-2,.,.,TRBJ1-5
CSARSWQGTLPQDTQYF,TGCAGTGCTAGATCGTGGCAGGGGACGCTCCCACAGGATACGCAGTATTTT,TRBV20-1,.,.,TRBJ2-3
CASSSGLASRDTQYF,TGCGCCAGCAGCTCGGGACTCGCGTCTAGGGATACGCAGTATTTT,TRBV5-1,.,few,TRBJ2-3
CASSLPGGGGTDTQYF,TGTGCCAGCAGCTTGCCCGGCGGGGGGGGAACAGATACGCAGTATTTT,TRBV5-4,TRBD2,few,TRBJ2-3
CASSSVPGNTGELFF,TGTGCCAGCAGCTCAGTCCCGGGGAACACCGGGGAGCTGTTTTTT,TRBV7-2,.,.,TRBJ2-2
CASSAPGSREQFF,TGTGCCAGCAGCGCCCCGGGGAGCCGGGAGCAGTTCTTC,TRBV11-3,.,few,TRBJ2-1
CASSVSGALSYNEQFF,TGTGCCAGCAGCGTTAGCGGGGCTCTCTCCTACAATGAGCAGTTCTTC,TRBV7-6,TRBD2,few,TRBJ2-1
CASSYSGQPTEAFF,TGTGCCAGCAGTTACTCCGGACAGCCAACTGAAGCTTTCTTT,TRBV6-5,.,.,TRBJ1-1
CASSIGVVMNTEAFF,TGCGCCAGCAGCATTGGGGTCGTCATGAACACTGAAGCTTTCTTT,TRBV5-1,.,few,TRBJ1-1
CASSFFRGYAEAFF,TGTGCCAGCAGTTTTTTCAGGGGGTACGCTGAAGCTTTCTTT,TRBV6-2/TRBV6-3,TRBD1,.,TRBJ1-1
CSAPMGGTDTQYF,TGCAGTGCACCCATGGGGGGCACGGATACGCAGTATTTT,TRBV20-1,.,few,TRBJ2-3
CAISDSNEAGELFF,TGTGCCATCAGTGATAGTAACGAAGCCGGGGAGCTGTTTTTT,TRBV10-3,.,.,TRBJ2-2
CASSPTSDTGELFF,TGTGCCAGCAGCCCCACTAGTGACACCGGGGAGCTGTTTTTT,TRBV7-6,.,.,TRBJ2-2
CSVYSSYGYTF,TGCAGCGTTTATTCTAGCTATGGCTACACCTTC,TRBV29-1,.,.,TRBJ1-2
CASSLYLGAGANVLTF,TGCGCCAGCAGCTTGTACCTTGGGGCGGGGGCCAACGTCCTGACTTTC,TRBV5-1,.,.,TRBJ2-6
CASSYSGQYYGYTF,TGTGCCAGCAGTTACTCTGGTCAGTACTATGGCTACACCTTC,TRBV6-5,.,few,TRBJ1-2
CASSRGPDYGYTF,TGTGCCAGCAGCCGAGGGCCGGACTATGGCTACACCTTC,TRBV3-1,.,few,TRBJ1-2
CATHSGGRHNEQFF,TGTGCCACCCATTCCGGGGGCCGACACAATGAGCAGTTCTTC,TRBV7-9,.,.,TRBJ2-1
CSATLPRGTGELFF,TGCAGTGCTACACTTCCCAGAGGCACCGGGGAGCTGTTTTTT,TRBV20-1,.,.,TRBJ2-2
CAIRANSGRSTDTQYF,TGTGCCATCAGGGCGAATAGCGGGCGGAGCACAGATACGCAGTATTTT,TRBV10-3,TRBD2,few,TRBJ2-3
CASSFSLGETQYF,TGTGCTAGCAGCTTTTCTTTAGGGGAGACCCAGTACTTC,TRBV7-7,.,.,TRBJ2-5
CASSQDTGSELSLHF,TGCGCCAGCAGCCAAGATACGGGCTCCGAGCTTTCCCTCCACTTT,TRBV4-3,.,many,TRBJ1-6
CASSYLPLAGSTDTQYF,TGTGCCAGCAGTTACCTTCCGCTAGCGGGGAGCACAGATACGCAGTATTTT,TRBV6-2/TRBV6-3,TRBD2,.,TRBJ2-3
CASSFIGTDLSYNEQFF,TGTGCCAGCAGCTTTATAGGGACAGATCTCTCCTACAATGAGCAGTTCTTC,TRBV28,TRBD1,few,TRBJ2-1
CATSTRGPGNSPLHF,TGTGCCACCAGCACAAGGGGGCCTGGGAATTCACCCCTCCACTTT,TRBV15,TRBD1,few,TRBJ1-6
CASSPRQGRGELFF,TGTGCCAGCAGCCCCCGACAGGGGAGAGGGGAGCTGTTTTTT,TRBV7-3,TRBD1,.,TRBJ2-2
CASSSPAGRSTYRTSTDTQYF,TGTGCCAGCAGTTCCCCCGCGGGACGTTCGACGTATAGGACTAGCACAGATACGCAGTATTTT,TRBV6-5,.,few,TRBJ2-3
CASSGPLETQYF,TGTGCCAGCAGCGGCCCGCTTGAGACCCAGTACTTC,TRBV7-2,.,.,TRBJ2-5
CASSLRALLAGLDGELFF,TGTGCCAGCAGCTTAAGGGCGCTTCTAGCGGGTTTAGACGGGGAGCTGTTTTTT,TRBV7-2,TRBD2,.,TRBJ2-2
CAWRPPGSTDTQYF,TGTGCCTGGAGACCCCCCGGCAGCACAGATACGCAGTATTTT,TRBV30,.,.,TRBJ2-3
CASSYSIGDLAGANVLTF,TGTGCCAGCAGTTACTCGATTGGGGATCTGGCCGGGGCCAACGTCCTGACTTTC,TRBV6-2/TRBV6-3,.,.,TRBJ2-6
CASSFAGLVNTGELFF,TGTGCCAGCAGCTTCGCGGGACTAGTGAACACCGGGGAGCTGTTTTTT,TRBV7-2,TRBD2,few,TRBJ2-2
CSAPPQLAKNIQYF,TGCAGTGCCCCTCCGCAATTAGCCAAAAACATTCAGTACTTC,TRBV20-1,.,few,TRBJ2-4
CASSLLAGVRTDTQYF,TGTGCCAGCAGCTTACTAGCGGGGGTCCGCACAGATACGCAGTATTTT,TRBV7-2,TRBD2,many,TRBJ2-3
CASRGTAGELFF,TGTGCCAGCAGGGGGACGGCCGGGGAGCTGTTTTTT,TRBV6-1,.,.,TRBJ2-2
CASSASGGVLAGNTIYF,TGTGCCAGCAGCGCCTCCGGAGGGGTTCTCGCTGGAAACACCATATATTTT,TRBV21-1,.,few,TRBJ1-3
CASSQDRTVGGYTF,TGCGCCAGCAGCCAAGACCGGACAGTCGGGGGCTACACCTTC,TRBV4-1,.,.,TRBJ1-2
CASSLPGGQSYGYTF,TGTGCCAGCAGCTTACCCGGCGGGCAGTCCTATGGCTACACCTTC,TRBV7-8,.,.,TRBJ1-2
CASSQTGDWEQFF,TGTGCCAGCTCACAGACAGGGGACTGGGAGCAGTTCTTC,TRBV18,TRBD1,.,TRBJ2-1
CASSSYLDRDSEAFF,TGCGCCAGCAGCTCGTACTTGGACAGGGATAGTGAAGCTTTCTTT,TRBV5-1,TRBD1,.,TRBJ1-1
CASSYSGAYEQFF,TGTGCCAGCAGTTACTCGGGGGCCTATGAGCAGTTCTTC,TRBV6-2/TRBV6-3,.,.,TRBJ2-1
CASSEERAAGNTIYF,TGTGCCAGCAGTGAAGAAAGGGCAGCTGGAAACACCATATATTTT,TRBV2,.,few,TRBJ1-3
CASSEIAGGLVTGELFF,TGTGCCAGCAGCGAAATAGCGGGGGGGCTGGTCACCGGGGAGCTGTTTTTT,TRBV7-2,TRBD2,.,TRBJ2-2
CAISDLTTSGDTQYF,TGTGCCATCAGTGACCTTACCACTAGCGGAGATACGCAGTATTTT,TRBV10-3,TRBD2,few,TRBJ2-3
CASSTGVYEQYF,TGTGCCAGCAGTACAGGGGTCTACGAGCAGTACTTC,TRBV6-5,TRBD1,.,TRBJ2-7
CASSTSGGINEQFF,TGTGCCAGCAGTACTAGCGGGGGTATCAATGAGCAGTTCTTC,TRBV2,TRBD2,.,TRBJ2-1
CASRPYQGEQYF,TGTGCCAGCAGACCCTATCAGGGCGAGCAGTACTTC,TRBV11-2,.,many,TRBJ2-7
CASSVAKTNNYGYTF,TGTGCCAGCAGCGTAGCCAAGACAAACAATTATGGCTACACCTTC,TRBV9,.,.,TRBJ1-2
CASSLNLGQGAFF,TGTGCCAGCAGCCTCAACCTTGGACAGGGGGCGTTCTTC,TRBV7-9,TRBD1,many,TRBJ2-1
CASSPSAARNEQFF,TGTGCCAGCAGTCCCTCCGCGGCCAGAAATGAGCAGTTCTTC,TRBV6-2/TRBV6-3,.,few,TRBJ2-1
CASSLDGRDGYTF,TGTGCCAGCAGCTTAGACGGGAGAGATGGCTACACCTTC,TRBV7-9,.,few,TRBJ1-2
CASSALQGSDAEAFF,TGTGCCAGCAGCGCTCTTCAGGGTAGTGACGCTGAAGCTTTCTTT,TRBV12-3/TRBV12-4,.,.,TRBJ1-1
CAISAGGQYNEQFF,TGTGCCATCTCGGCGGGGGGCCAATACAATGAGCAGTTCTTC,TRBV10-3,TRBD2,few,TRBJ2-1
CASSKSDRVHGYTF,TGTGCCAGTAGCAAGAGTGACAGGGTACATGGCTACACCTTC,TRBV19,TRBD1,once,TRBJ1-2
CASSLLIQGASYEQYF,TGCGCCAGCAGCCTTCTGATACAGGGGGCATCGTACGAGCAGTACTTC,TRBV5-1,TRBD1,.,TRBJ2-7
CASRRGPGGLGAFF,TGTGCCAGCAGGAGGGGACCGGGGGGGCTGGGAGCTTTCTTT,TRBV12-3/TRBV12-4,.,.,TRBJ1-1
CASRDGRSSGANVLTF,TGTGCCAGCAGGGATGGGAGATCCTCTGGGGCCAACGTCCTGACTTTC,TRBV9,.,.,TRBJ2-6
CASSQDFRAGNTIYF,TGTGCCAGCAGCCAAGACTTCAGGGCTGGAAACACCATATATTTT,TRBV3-1,.,few,TRBJ1-3